The 31 T cell receptor beta chains in this list originate from one sample, sequenced in a study of shared clonotypes between healthy human individuals (dated by TCRdb to the early 2020s). The library was made by the immunoSEQ multiplex PCR assay. TCRdb took over this immuneACCESS table, retaining in-frame rearrangements with V and J assigned. Such tables are incomplete; in checked studies, under half of the missing clones stem from an unresolved V gene, and the remainder is unexplained. The sample table shows roughly 2.1 million clones, and 90% to 95% are seen once. Clones ranked in the top ten supply more than 1.5% of the sample. CD8 naive samples consisted of CD45RO-negative cells that were positively selected for CCR7, yielding a CD45RA+CCR7+ population without TemRA cells. The source material was naive CD8+ T cells from PBMCs. The cell subset or site label here, explained by the study, means: CD45RA+CCR7+. These receptors were collected from a man aged 18 to 30 in good health. Some clones in this sample may be carry-over from other donors' samples.

The chain links TRBV5-5 to TRBJ2-7, with 9 bases that match TRBD2. This CDR3 has 15 residues. The V gene's germline CDR1 is SGHKS and CDR2 YYEKEE (reference sequence). The J segment lost 2 bases and the V segment lost 5 bases, leaving 8 bases of the junction unmatched. For the CDR3, the DNA is TGTGCCAGCAGACCAGAGCTAGCGGGGACCTACGAGCAGTACTTC. The encoded protein is CASRPELAGTYEQYF. Looking up the rest from reference TRBV5-5 and TRBJ2-7 gives the full variable domain: DAGVTQSPTHLIKTRGQQVTLRCSPISGHKSVSWYQQVLGQGPQFIFQYYEKEERGRGNFPDRFSARQFPNYSSELNVNALLLGDSALYLCASRPELAGTYEQYFGPGTRLTVT.

The chain combines TRBV4-1 with TRBJ2-7; TRBD1 matches 12 bases. V shed 0 bases and J 5 bases; nucleotides not matched to a gene: 5. The CDR3 is made up of 16 amino acids. Germline V gives CDR1 MGHRA, CDR2 YSYEKL. The CDR3, as DNA: TGCGCCAGCAGCCAAGACGCCGGGACAGGGGGCAACGAGCAGTACTTC. Translated: CASSQDAGTGGNEQYF.

Remarks on this clone: An end of the junction differs from the germline gene, which may be a read error. The rearrangement links TRBV29-1 to TRBJ2-1; no definite D call. Germline V lookup: CDR1 SQVTM, CDR2 ANQGSEA. The CDR3 runs to 10 residues. The CDR3: CTVGGNEQFF. The DNA for the CDR3 is TGCACCGTTGGCGGTAATGAGCAGTTCTTC.

The chain combines TRBV5-1 with TRBJ2-2, with no clear D. CDR3 length: 15 residues. Germline V gene sequence: CDR1 SGHRS, CDR2 YFSETQ. Between the trimmed V and J ends, which lost 1 base and 4 bases, there was a span of 11 bases. The CDR3 coding sequence is TGCGCCAGCAGCTTGAGTGGGCTTCTCACCGGGGAGCTGTTTTTT. Translation gives CASSLSGLLTGELFF. Full variable domain (missing parts from reference TRBV5-1 and TRBJ2-2): KAGVTQTPRYLIKTRGQQVTLSCSPISGHRSVSWYQQTPGQGLQFLFEYFSETQRNKGNFPGRFSGRQFSNSRSEMNVSTLELGDSALYLCASSLSGLLTGELFFGEGSRLTVL.

The rearrangement joins TRBV7-8 to TRBJ1-1, with D possibly TRBD1 on 6 matching bases. Germline CDR1 and CDR2: SGHVS and FQNEAQ. CDR3 size: 13 residues. Trimming removed 7 bases from V and 4 bases from J, with 13 bases in between. The CDR3 DNA reads as TGTGCCAGCACCAAAACAGGGTTCACTGAAGCTTTCTTT. Protein sequence: CASTKTGFTEAFF. Looking up the rest from reference TRBV7-8 and TRBJ1-1 gives the full variable domain: GAGVSQSPRYKVAKRGQDVALRCDPISGHVSLFWYQQALGQGPEFLTYFQNEAQLDKSGLPSDRFFAERPEGSVSTLKIQRTQQEDSAVYLCASTKTGFTEAFFGQGTRLTVV.

The chain combines TRBV7-3 with TRBJ2-3; D is undetermined. Germline V gene sequence: CDR1 SGHTA, CDR2 FQGTGA. The V end was cut by 5 bases, the J end by 2 bases, with 14 bases between. The CDR3 is 15 amino acids. The CDR3 DNA reads as TGTGCCAGCAGCCGAGCCGGGCTCAACACAGATACGCAGTATTTT. Protein: CASSRAGLNTDTQYF.

A word on this clone: The sample holds other DNA sequences that translate to the same CDR3. V is TRBV28 and J is TRBJ1-5, with D perhaps matching TRBD1 (6 bases). Trimming pared 2 bases from V and 4 bases from J, leaving 6 bases between. The CDR3 extends over 13 amino acids. Germline V gene lookup returns CDR1 MDHEN and CDR2 SYDVKM. The CDR3 here is CASSLTGNQPQHF. CDR3 DNA: TGTGCCAGCAGTTTAACAGGGAATCAGCCCCAGCATTTT.

V is TRBV5-4 and J is TRBJ1-2; no clear D gene. The CDR3 is made up of 13 amino acids. V was pared by 0 bases and J by 7 bases, with 10 bases between. The germline V gene encodes CDR1 SGHNT and CDR2 YYREEE (reference sequence). The CDR3 DNA follows: TGTGCCAGCAGCTTGGGGACGACGGGTGGCTACACCTTC. It specifies CASSLGTTGGYTF.

The rearrangement links TRBV2 to TRBJ1-2; the D gene is possibly TRBD1 (6 bases). Germline V CDR1 and CDR2: SNHLY, FYNNEI. Trimming left V 8 bases short and J 2 bases short, with 12 bases between. The CDR3 consists of 13 residues. Here the CDR3 DNA reads TGTGCCAGCGGGGAACAGGGCAACTATGGCTACACCTTC. This translates into CASGEQGNYGYTF.

As DNA, the CDR3 is TGTGCCAGCAGCTTACATCCGACGCGGGCAGGCGGGGAGCTGTTTTTT. Translating gives CASSLHPTRAGGELFF. The rearrangement uses TRBV7-6 and TRBJ2-2, with a tentative D call TRBD2 (5 bases). Germline V gene sequence: CDR1 SGHVS, CDR2 FNYEAQ. CDR3 length: 16 residues. Trimming took off 2 bases at V and 7 bases at J, with 17 bases between the two ends. Filled out from reference TRBV7-6 and TRBJ2-2, the complete variable domain reads GAGVSQSPRYKVTKRGQDVALRCDPISGHVSLYWYRQALGQGPEFLTYFNYEAQQDKSGLPNDRFSAERPEGSISTLTIQRTEQRDSAMYRCASSLHPTRAGGELFFGEGSRLTVL.

The sample holds a few counts of this clone. The chain links TRBV28 to TRBJ1-1; tentatively, D is TRBD1 (5 bases). Between the trimmed V and J ends, which lost 8 bases and 2 bases, there was a span of 15 bases. The CDR3 has 14 amino acids. Germline CDR1 and CDR2: MDHEN and SYDVKM. DNA of the CDR3: TGTGCCAGCGGTGGACAAATTACAAACACTGAAGCTTTCTTT. This gives the protein CASGGQITNTEAFF.

The chain combines TRBV7-9 with TRBJ2-7; 8 bases map to TRBD1. The trim removed 4 bases at V and 0 bases at J, leaving 8 bases unmatched. The CDR3 consists of 16 residues. Germline values: CDR1 SEHNR, CDR2 FQNEAQ (reference sequence). The CDR3 region is CASSSTRTGPSYEQYF. The CDR3 region has the DNA TGTGCCAGCAGCTCCACTCGGACAGGGCCCTCCTACGAGCAGTACTTC.

The rearrangement joins TRBV5-1 to TRBJ1-2; D not resolved. Per the germline V gene, CDR1 is SGHRS and CDR2 is YFSETQ. This CDR3 contains 14 residues. The V and J ends lost 5 bases and 8 bases respectively, with 19 bases between them. DNA for the CDR3: TGCGCCAGCAGACCACTCGGGGTCGCGTGGGGCTACACCTTC. It yields the protein CASRPLGVAWGYTF.

The chain combines TRBV27 with TRBJ2-5; perhaps TRBD2 as D (5 bases). CDR1 is MNHEY, CDR2 SMNVEV, per germline (reference sequence). The length of the CDR3 is 18 residues. Trimming pared 0 bases from V and 5 bases from J, leaving 22 bases between. In nucleotides, the CDR3 is TGTGCCAGCAGTTTATCGGCGGTTAGAGAGGGAAACTGGGAGACCCAGTACTTC. Its protein is CASSLSAVREGNWETQYF.

This chain joins TRBV19 and TRBJ2-7; perhaps TRBD2 as D (6 bases). Looked up from germline, CDR1 is LNHDA and CDR2 is SQIVND (reference sequence). The CDR3 runs to 15 residues. V shed 7 bases and J shed 5 bases, with 21 bases lying between them. The CDR3 sequence: CASNPGTLPFNEQYF. CDR3 bases: TGTGCCAGTAACCCCGGGACTCTTCCTTTCAACGAGCAGTACTTC.

As DNA, the CDR3 is TGTGCCAGCAGCCAATACAACGCTCCTAACTATGGCTACACCTTC. It encodes CASSQYNAPNYGYTF. This chain joins TRBV14 and TRBJ1-2; D call uncertain. The CDR3 loop spans 15 amino acids. V lost 2 bases to trimming and J lost 0 bases, with 10 bases between them. Germline CDR1 and CDR2: SGHDN and FVKESK.

The chain couples TRBV30 to TRBJ1-4; D gene unclear. The CDR3 runs to 16 residues. Trimming took 5 bases from V and 10 from J, leaving 26 bases between them. Germline CDR1 is GTSNPN and CDR2 is SVGIG (reference sequence). CDR3 bases: TGTGCCTGGTCCCCAGGAGACCTCCGGCCAATTGCAAAACTGTTTTTT. It translates to CAWSPGDLRPIAKLFF.

The chain has TRBV19 and TRBJ2-3; TRBD2 aligns across 8 bases. CDR1 and CDR2 from the germline V gene are LNHDA and SQIVND (reference sequence). V trimming: 6 bases; J trimming: 4 bases; junction bases outside the gene matches: 3. The CDR3 consists of 13 residues. CDR3 nucleotides: TGTGCCAGTAGAGGTAGCGGGGCAGATACGCAGTATTTT. This translates into CASRGSGADTQYF.

In this sample, this clone turned up a few times. Written as DNA, the CDR3 is TGCGCCAGCAGCCAAGGGTTCGTCTGGACAGGGGACCACACTGAAGCTTTCTTT. This sequence encodes CASSQGFVWTGDHTEAFF. The chain combines TRBV4-3 with TRBJ1-1; 9 bases line up with TRBD1. CDR3 length: 18 amino acids. J lost 3 bases, V lost 1 base, and 12 bases had no gene match. Germline V lookup: CDR1 LGHNA, CDR2 YSLEER.

This clone was seen just once. The rearrangement uses TRBV9 and TRBJ2-7, with 10 bases matching TRBD2. CDR1 is SGDLS, CDR2 YYNGEE, per germline. The trim removed 4 bases at V and 6 bases at J, leaving 13 bases unmatched. The CDR3 length is 16 residues. The CDR3 DNA is TGTGCCAGCAGCCCCTCCCCCCTAGCGGGAGAATTCGAGCAGTACTTC. Translating gives CASSPSPLAGEFEQYF.

The chain links TRBV5-7 to TRBJ1-4; D call uncertain. TRBV5-7 is an ORF; its function is uncertain. This CDR3 has 12 residues. V shed 3 bases and J shed 14 bases, with 14 bases lying between them. The DNA of the CDR3 is TGTGCCAGCAGCTCCGGACGGGGAAGGCTGTTTTTT. As protein: CASSSGRGRLFF.

V and J are TRBV10-3 and TRBJ2-7, with TRBD1 matching over 9 bases. Trimming at V came to 0 bases and at J to 2 bases, leaving 5 bases not matched to a gene. CDR3 length equals 16 residues. Germline V gives CDR1 ENHRY, CDR2 SYGVKD. The CDR3 nucleotides read TGTGCCATCAGTGAGTCGGACAGGGGAAGTCCCTACGAGCAGTACTTC. This codes for CAISESDRGSPYEQYF.

V gene TRBV4-1 combines with J gene TRBJ2-1, with 7 bases identical to TRBD2. The CDR3 consists of 14 residues. V lost 1 base and J lost 7; bases outside the gene matches: 4. Germline V lookup: CDR1 MGHRA, CDR2 YSYEKL. CDR3 sequence reads: CASSQVGGSNEQFF. Here the CDR3 DNA reads TGCGCCAGCAGCCAAGTCGGCGGGAGTAATGAGCAGTTCTTC.

This chain connects TRBV4-1 to TRBJ1-1; no clear D gene. The CDR3 contains 15 residues. Germline CDR1 and CDR2: MGHRA and YSYEKL. Trimming removed 2 bases from V and 4 bases from J, with 14 bases in between. In DNA form, the CDR3 reads TGCGCCAGCAGCCAAATTCGGAGGGTGGGCACTGAAGCTTTCTTT. Amino acids: CASSQIRRVGTEAFF.

The chain employs TRBV7-8 and TRBJ2-2; 10 nucleotides match TRBD2. With 2 bases clipped from V and 4 bases from J, the junction kept 4 bases outside the gene matches. CDR3 length: 16 residues. Germline CDR1 and CDR2: SGHVS and FQNEAQ. CDR3 sequence (DNA): TGTGCCAGCAGCTTACCGGCTAGCGGGGGCACCGGGGAGCTGTTTTTT. Translated: CASSLPASGGTGELFF.

The chain carries TRBV28 and TRBJ2-1; 7 bases match TRBD2. V lost 4 bases to trimming and J lost 6 bases; unmatched junction nucleotides: 12. The CDR3 runs to 16 residues. CDR1 is MDHEN, CDR2 SYDVKM, per germline. The CDR3 protein is CASSSRIAGDPNEQFF. The CDR3, as DNA: TGTGCCAGCAGTTCCCGGATTGCGGGAGACCCCAATGAGCAGTTCTTC.

The J gene is TRBJ2-5, the V gene TRBV7-2; unclear D gene. The CDR3 loop spans 14 amino acids. CDR1 is SGHTA, CDR2 FQGNSA, per germline. V dropped 2 bases and J dropped 4 bases, with 11 bases sitting between them. The CDR3 DNA reads as TGTGCCAGCAGCTTATTGGTGGGAAGAGAGACCCAGTACTTC. Its protein is CASSLLVGRETQYF.

CDR3 DNA sequence: TGCGCCAGCAGCTTGGGTCGACAGGGGGAGGGCTACGAGCAGTACTTC. Protein product: CASSLGRQGEGYEQYF. This chain uses TRBV5-1 with TRBJ2-7; 9 nucleotides match TRBD1. The V gene end was trimmed by 0 bases and the J gene end by 3 bases; junction bases not matched to a gene: 7. This CDR3 spans 16 amino acids. The germline V gene encodes CDR1 SGHRS and CDR2 YFSETQ.

In its sample, this clone was seen a few times. In nucleotides, the CDR3 is TGTGCCAGCAGCTCCCGTACGTCGCAGAACAACTATGGCTACACCTTC. Its translation: CASSSRTSQNNYGYTF. The gene calls are TRBV5-5 and TRBJ1-2; D is undetermined. Germline V gene lookup returns CDR1 SGHKS and CDR2 YYEKEE (reference sequence). This CDR3 has 16 amino acids. V lost 3 bases and J lost 2, with 17 bases in between.

Points on this clone: Different DNA sequences within this sample yield the same CDR3. V gene TRBV27 combines with J gene TRBJ1-2; a possible D gene is TRBD1 (6 bases). The germline CDR1 and CDR2 sequences are MNHEY and SMNVEV (reference sequence). V lost 4 bases to trimming and J lost 2 bases, with 8 bases between them. The CDR3 length is 13 residues. CDR3 nucleotide sequence: TGTGCCAGCAGTTCCAGGGGAAACTATGGCTACACCTTC. Translating gives CASSSRGNYGYTF.

This clone was counted once. V usage is TRBV7-8 and J usage is TRBJ2-7, with D tentatively TRBD1 (5 bases). Germline V gives CDR1 SGHVS, CDR2 FQNEAQ. This CDR3 region has 13 residues. Deletions cut 3 bases from V and 3 bases from J, with 9 bases between. The CDR3 is CASSFEGDYEQYF. In nucleotides, the CDR3 is TGTGCCAGCAGCTTTGAAGGGGACTACGAGCAGTACTTC.